This section outlines one T cell receptor (beta chain) sequence together with its context. Its cognate antigen is unknown. Trimming removed 4 bases from V and 2 bases from J, with 12 bases in between. From germline, CDR1 is LNHDA and CDR2 SQIVND (reference sequence). The CDR3 has 14 residues. This sample is drawn from a study of T cells in Graves' hyperthyroidism and ophthalmopathy. The source material, RNA transcripts, was used to amplify TCR beta CDR3 regions. Researchers ran a first-round RT-PCR on the TCR CDR3 using the HTBI primer set. MiXCR, applied by TCRdb to the multiplex PCR reads, yields one record per CDR3 protein. Of about 560,000 distinct CDR3 sequences listed, 16% are singletons. General study results and limits: Ophthalmopathy was predicted by the model a median of roughly 6 months ahead of onset. Ophthalmopathy stood apart from stable hyperthyroidism in a 13 V-J model.

The study excluded patients with uncontrolled infection, other autoimmune disease, pregnancy or lactation. PBMCs were collected from a roughly 10 ml volume of fresh peripheral blood. The sequencing input was blood. The genes are TRBV19 and TRBJ2-7; tentative D call: TRBD2 (5 bases). This clonotype originated in a woman aged 18-35 years with Graves' hyperthyroidism. CDR3 in DNA: TGTGCCAGTAGTACTATGGGAGAGCCCTACGAGCAGTACTTC. Translated, it gives CASSTMGEPYEQYF.